This T cell receptor beta chain was identified in a study of shared clonotypes between healthy human individuals. Overall study results and limits: Sampling included only blood; tissue repertoires likely differ.

A remark on this clone: Its specificity is not known.

Several immunoSEQ 96-well plates shared each subset's DNA, each plate a replicate. Profiling relied on immunoSEQ multiplex PCR, and the TCRdb table lists in-frame clones only, not all of them. The data contain some 1,400,000 clones, roughly 96% of them singletons. The donors were all Caucasian adults (living in Nashville, Tennessee). Per the germline V gene, CDR1 is SGDLS and CDR2 is YYNGEE. The CDR3 contains 16 residues. The ends were cut back, 0 bases at V and 3 bases at J, with 13 bases in the middle. Sequencing was performed on naive CD4+ T cells sorted from blood. Subset denoted: CD45RA+ positively selected. This clonotype was sampled from a man aged 25 to 40 in good health. V gene TRBV9 combines with J gene TRBJ2-1; D assignment may be TRBD1 or TRBD2 (6 bases each). The CDR3 spells CASSVGGGGYYNEQFF. The CDR3 DNA is TGTGCCAGCAGCGTAGGAGGAGGGGGGTACTACAATGAGCAGTTCTTC.